This T cell receptor (beta chain) appears in the sequencing data of a study of cytomegalovirus exposure and HLA in healthy donors. Both 60 Vbeta primers and 13 Jbeta primers went into the PCR. The data were produced by immunoSEQ multiplex PCR, yet TCRdb's version contains in-frame clones alone and is incomplete. The sample comprises approximately 170,000 clones, roughly 88% of which are singletons, and 0.95% to 1.5% rests with the top ten. General observations from the study: Roughly uniform depth of sequencing across donors was assumed in presence/absence analyses. Among the sequence variants, a highly shared cluster was likely an artifact of sequencing.

Sampled while nominally healthy, donors likely had unrecorded immune exposures. On this clone itself: Its antigen is still unknown.

Material for sequencing was PBMCs. The receptor was isolated from a boy between 2 and 10 years old in good health and CMV-seronegative.

CDR3 amino acids: CASGAIGTGELFF. For the CDR3, the DNA is TGTGCCAGCGGGGCGATCGGGACCGGGGAGCTGTTTTTT. This rearrangement joins TRBV7-9 to TRBJ2-2, with D possibly matching TRBD1 (5 bases). V was cut by 8 bases and J by 5 bases, with 12 bases left in between. CDR3 length: 13 residues. In germline, CDR1 is SEHNR, CDR2 FQNEAQ (reference sequence). The entire variable domain, with the rest obtained from reference TRBV7-9 and TRBJ2-2, is as follows: DTGVSQNPRHKITKRGQNVTFRCDPISEHNRLYWYRQTLGQGPEFLTYFQNEAQLEKSRLLSDRFSAERPKGSFSTLEIQRTEQGDSAMYLCASGAIGTGELFFGEGSRLTVL.